A selection of T cell receptor beta chains follows, all from one sample in a study of OX40 agonist ivuxolimab in advanced cancers. Some clones are missing from TCRdb's copy, which holds only in-frame ones; the method was immunoSEQ multiplex PCR. The repertoire holds 90,000 to 100,000 clones, with around 85% as singletons. The sample consisted of CD4+ or CD8+ T cells sorted from blood, taken in a trial of the OX40 agonist ivuxolimab. The receptors come from an adult with an advanced solid tumor such as melanoma, head and neck, liver or kidney cancer. CDR3s include the opening cysteine and the closing phenylalanine or tryptophan. The D gene is left open where the match is weak. Clone sizes are given selectively: once, few, many, or a class where the clone is expanded.

>.|TRBJ2-5|.|TRBV19
CASSIYAREEETQYF
TGTGCCAGTAGTATTTATGCGAGAGAGGAAGAGACCCAGTACTTC
>.|TRBJ2-2|.|TRBV4-1
CASSQGRTVLAGELFF
TGCGCCAGCAGCCAAGGCCGAACAGTGCTGGCCGGGGAGCTGTTTTTT
>.|TRBJ2-3|once|TRBV27
CASSSPTTDTQYF
TGTGCCAGCTCTTCCCCTACCACAGATACGCAGTATTTT
>.|TRBJ1-3|.|TRBV10-3
CAIKAAGGNTIYF
TGTGCCATCAAGGCCGCAGGTGGAAACACCATATATTTT
>.|TRBJ2-7|.|TRBV18
CASSPNSYYEQYF
TGTGCCAGCTCACCCAACTCCTACTACGAGCAGTACTTC
>.|TRBJ2-5|.|TRBV28
CASSSGETQYF
TGTGCCAGCAGTTCCGGAGAGACCCAGTACTTC
>.|TRBJ2-3|.|TRBV10-3
CAISEGRTDTQYF
TGTGCCATCAGTGAGGGACGCACAGATACGCAGTATTTT
>TRBD1|TRBJ1-5|.|TRBV19
CASSVAGTGFDQPQHF
TGTGCCAGTAGTGTGGCCGGGACAGGGTTCGATCAGCCCCAGCATTTT
>TRBD1|TRBJ1-2|.|TRBV5-1
CASSTGQARLVNYGYTF
TGCGCCAGCAGCACAGGACAGGCCCGCCTTGTTAACTATGGCTACACCTTC
>.|TRBJ2-2|.|TRBV6-5
CASNRYAGELFF
TGTGCCAGCAATCGTTATGCCGGGGAGCTGTTTTTT
>TRBD1|TRBJ1-5|.|TRBV29-1
CSVRTGNQPQHF
TGCAGCGTCAGGACAGGGAATCAGCCCCAGCATTTT
>TRBD1|TRBJ2-1|.|TRBV5-8
CASRPGQGAREQFF
TGTGCCAGCAGGCCGGGACAGGGGGCGCGTGAGCAGTTCTTC
>.|TRBJ1-1|.|TRBV12-2
CASLSLGCRKATAAWGAFF
TGTGCAAGTCTCTCCCTAGGGTGTAGAAAAGCCACTGCGGCTTGGGGGGCTTTCTTT
>.|TRBJ2-3|.|TRBV6-1
CASSEPGRSADTQYF
TGTGCCAGCAGTGAGCCGGGGCGGTCAGCAGATACGCAGTATTTT
>.|TRBJ2-2|.|TRBV21-1
CASSKGRWGGTGELFF
TGTGCCAGCAGCAAGGGGAGGTGGGGGGGCACCGGGGAGCTGTTTTTT
>.|TRBJ1-1|.|TRBV5-1
CASSLGILQAETEAFF
TGCGCCAGCAGCTTGGGGATCCTGCAGGCCGAAACTGAAGCTTTCTTT
>.|TRBJ2-1|.|TRBV7-2
CASRSVDEQFF
TGTGCCAGCAGAAGCGTCGATGAGCAGTTCTTC
>.|TRBJ1-1|.|TRBV5-1
CASSALGTANTEAFF
TGCGCCAGCAGCGCTCTAGGGACGGCGAACACTGAAGCTTTCTTT
>.|TRBJ1-4|.|TRBV7-8
CASSPRGGRGSEKLFF
TGTGCCAGCAGTCCAAGAGGCGGCAGGGGATCTGAAAAACTGTTTTTT
>.|TRBJ2-1|.|TRBV10-1
CASNSLPKRIQNEQFF
TGCGCCAGCAATTCGTTGCCAAAAAGGATCCAGAATGAGCAGTTCTTC
>TRBD1|TRBJ1-1|few|TRBV5-1
CASSSGATGGSEAFF
TGCGCCAGCAGCTCGGGAGCTACAGGGGGGTCTGAAGCTTTCTTT
>.|TRBJ1-2|.|TRBV28
CASSSLGGAGYDGYTF
TGTGCCAGCAGTTCGCTCGGGGGCGCGGGATACGATGGCTACACCTTC
>.|TRBJ1-1|.|TRBV5-1
CASSLHYTEAFF
TGCGCCAGCAGCTTACACTACACTGAAGCTTTCTTT
>.|TRBJ2-5|.|TRBV4-1
CASSQTSLQNQETQYF
TGCGCCAGCAGTCAGACCTCGTTACAGAACCAAGAGACCCAGTACTTC
>.|TRBJ2-1|.|TRBV7-3
CASSPEKQSYNEQFF
TGTGCCAGCAGCCCCGAAAAGCAGTCCTACAATGAGCAGTTCTTC
>.|TRBJ1-3|.|TRBV28
CASSPPGNTIYF
TGTGCCAGCAGCCCCCCGGGGAACACCATATATTTT